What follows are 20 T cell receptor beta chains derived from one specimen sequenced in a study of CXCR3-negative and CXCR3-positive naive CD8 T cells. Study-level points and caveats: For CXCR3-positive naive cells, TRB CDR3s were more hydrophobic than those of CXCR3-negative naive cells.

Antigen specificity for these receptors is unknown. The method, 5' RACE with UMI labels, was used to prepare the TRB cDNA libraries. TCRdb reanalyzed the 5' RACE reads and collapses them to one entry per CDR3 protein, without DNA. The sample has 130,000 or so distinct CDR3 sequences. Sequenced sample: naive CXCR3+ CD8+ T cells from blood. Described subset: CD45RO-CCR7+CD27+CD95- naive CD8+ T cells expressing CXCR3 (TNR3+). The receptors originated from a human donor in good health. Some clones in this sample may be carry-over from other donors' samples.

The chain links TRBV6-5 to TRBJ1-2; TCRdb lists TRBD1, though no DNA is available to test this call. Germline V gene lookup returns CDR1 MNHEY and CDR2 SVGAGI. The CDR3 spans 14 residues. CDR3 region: CASSALTQRNGYTF.

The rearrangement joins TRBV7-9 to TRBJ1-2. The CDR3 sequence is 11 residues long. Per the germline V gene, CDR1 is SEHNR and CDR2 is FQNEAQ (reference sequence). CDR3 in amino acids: CASSYGGGYTF.

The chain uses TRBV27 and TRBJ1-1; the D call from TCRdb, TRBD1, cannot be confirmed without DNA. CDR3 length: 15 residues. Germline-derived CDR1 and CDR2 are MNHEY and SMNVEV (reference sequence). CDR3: CASSTPTGYSTEAFF.

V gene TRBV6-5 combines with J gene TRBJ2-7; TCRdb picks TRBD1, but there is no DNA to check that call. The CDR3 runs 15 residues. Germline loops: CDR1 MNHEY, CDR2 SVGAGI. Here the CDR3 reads CASSPGQGISYEQYF.

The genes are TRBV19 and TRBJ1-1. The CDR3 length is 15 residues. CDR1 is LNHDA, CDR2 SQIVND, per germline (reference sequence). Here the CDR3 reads CASSLHGTLRTEAFF.

This chain's CDR3 is CASSLGTSDWTDTQYF. This rearrangement joins TRBV7-9 to TRBJ2-3; the D gene TCRdb calls, TRBD2, cannot be checked with no DNA. The CDR3 totals 16 residues. Per germline, CDR1 SEHNR and CDR2 FQNEAQ (reference sequence).

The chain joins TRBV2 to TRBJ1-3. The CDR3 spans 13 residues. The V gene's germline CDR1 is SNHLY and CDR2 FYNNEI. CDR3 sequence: CASITLSGNTIYF.

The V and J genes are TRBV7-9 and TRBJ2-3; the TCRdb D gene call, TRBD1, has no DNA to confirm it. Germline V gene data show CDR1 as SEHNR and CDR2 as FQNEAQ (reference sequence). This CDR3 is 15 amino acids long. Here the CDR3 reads CASSSRGSSTDTQYF.

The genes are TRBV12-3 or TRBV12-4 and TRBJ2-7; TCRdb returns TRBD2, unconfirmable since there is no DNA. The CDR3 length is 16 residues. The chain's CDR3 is CASSSSWRAKNYEQYF.

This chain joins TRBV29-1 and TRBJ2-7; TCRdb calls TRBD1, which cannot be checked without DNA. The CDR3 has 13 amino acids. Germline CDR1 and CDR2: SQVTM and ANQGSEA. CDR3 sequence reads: CSVSGTGGYEQYF.

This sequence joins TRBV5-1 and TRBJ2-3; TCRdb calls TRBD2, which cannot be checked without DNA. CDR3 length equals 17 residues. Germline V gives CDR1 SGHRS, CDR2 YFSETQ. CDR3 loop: CASSLGLAGVLTYAQYF.

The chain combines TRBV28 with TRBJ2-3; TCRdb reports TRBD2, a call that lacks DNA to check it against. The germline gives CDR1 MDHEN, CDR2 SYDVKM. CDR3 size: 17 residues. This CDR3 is CASRRTSGGAGTDTQYF.

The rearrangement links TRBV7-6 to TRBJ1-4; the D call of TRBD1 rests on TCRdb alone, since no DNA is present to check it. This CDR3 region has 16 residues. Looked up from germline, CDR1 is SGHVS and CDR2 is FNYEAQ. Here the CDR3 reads CASSLATGKVAEKLFF.

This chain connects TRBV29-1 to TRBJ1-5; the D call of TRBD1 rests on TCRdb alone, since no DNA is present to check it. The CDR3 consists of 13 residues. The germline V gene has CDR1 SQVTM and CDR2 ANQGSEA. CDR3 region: CSARGGEGQPQHF.

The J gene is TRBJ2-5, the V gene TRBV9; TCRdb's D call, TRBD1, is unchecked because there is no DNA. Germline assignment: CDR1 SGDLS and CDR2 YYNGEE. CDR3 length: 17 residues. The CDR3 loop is CASSASLDRGEEETQYF.

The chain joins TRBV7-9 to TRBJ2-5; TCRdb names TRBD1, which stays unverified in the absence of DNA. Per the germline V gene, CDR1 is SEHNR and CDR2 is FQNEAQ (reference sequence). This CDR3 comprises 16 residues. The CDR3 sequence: CASSSPPGGGRETQYF.

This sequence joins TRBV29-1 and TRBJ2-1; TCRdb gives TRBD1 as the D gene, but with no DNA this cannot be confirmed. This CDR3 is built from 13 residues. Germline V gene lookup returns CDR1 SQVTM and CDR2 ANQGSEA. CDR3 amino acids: CSVAGQSSNEQFF.

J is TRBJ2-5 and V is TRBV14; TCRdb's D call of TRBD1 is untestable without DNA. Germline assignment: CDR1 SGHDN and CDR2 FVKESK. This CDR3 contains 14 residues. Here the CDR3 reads CASSPRGPQETQYF.

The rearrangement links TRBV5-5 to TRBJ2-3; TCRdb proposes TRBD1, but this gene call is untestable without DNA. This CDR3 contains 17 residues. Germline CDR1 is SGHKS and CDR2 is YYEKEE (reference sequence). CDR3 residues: CASSRRGPELSTDTQYF.

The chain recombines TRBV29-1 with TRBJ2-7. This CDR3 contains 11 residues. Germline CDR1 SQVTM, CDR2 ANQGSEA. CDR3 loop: CSVILGYEQYF.